The source of this TCR beta chain is a study of blood T cell repertoires in COVID-19 (dated by TCRdb to 2020 to 2022). As for the study more broadly: Samples covering the acute and convalescent phases of COVID-19 were provided by collaborators in the United States, Italy and Spain. The material from the prospective study consisted of cDNA or gDNA derived from T cells, B-cell-depleted T cells, or PBMCs. Deeply sampled blood TCRbeta repertoires from subjects exposed to, actively infected with, or recovered from COVID-19 were included in the dataset. The repertoires were made available in a free public database intended to serve as a resource for research on the immune response to SARS-CoV-2. Samples were obtained from the ongoing ImmuneRACE study (first 160 participants) and from 1,000 to 1,500 subjects provided by 6 global collaborators. A de-identified subject ID, COVID-19 status, age in years and sex were almost always included in the sample metadata. Where available, HLA class I and class II types were obtained from metadata supplied by the sample provider rather than from assay-based typing. Beyond this particular receptor, the publication reports: How much clinical and demographic metadata was included differed by source and by participant, and the metadata was provided uncurated.

Germline trimming: 4 bases from V, 6 bases from J; junction bases outside gene matches: 13. Reading from cysteine to phenylalanine, the CDR3 counts 16 amino acids. This entry keeps only the CDR3 DNA: 48 bases, framed from base 1. CDR1 and CDR2, per the germline V gene, are LGHNA and YSLEER. TCRbeta CDR3 regions were amplified from genomic DNA by means of the immunoSEQ Assay, a bias-controlled multiplex PCR. As for the authors' bioinformatics: The number of nucleated cells in each sample was estimated from the amplification of reference gene primers within the assay. To quantify the absolute abundance of each unique TCRbeta CDR3 rearrangement, sequence reads were collapsed and filtered. For each sample, productive Simpson clonality was calculated by taking the square root of Simpson's diversity index across productive rearrangements. TCRdb took this table from immuneACCESS and kept in-frame rearrangements with V and J called. Such tables lack part of the clones; where checked against another copy, unresolved V genes explain under half of the gap, and the rest is unexplained. From that table come the V and J calls and clone size; the DNA was used to work out D and trimming. Present in this sample are 270,000 or so clones, under 90% of which were seen just once. The ten largest make up roughly 3.1% of the sample.

This clone was seen a handful of times. The specificity of this receptor is unknown. Base qualities are not recorded, but no much larger clone differs from it by a single base. Whole blood was collected in K2EDTA tubes by collaborating institutions according to the institutions' own protocols. For TCRbeta analysis, collaborators shipped samples in one of three forms: frozen whole blood, isolated PBMCs, or DNA extracted from either of those sample types. The V and J segments used are TRBV4-3 and TRBJ2-3, and TRBD1 aligns with 7 junction nucleotides. Sequencing input: peripheral blood. This receptor was obtained from a woman between 18 and 29 years old with acute or convalescent COVID-19. Here is the DNA: TGCGCCAGCAGCCGGGCCCTGACAGGGTTATCTGATACGCAGTATTTT. Its protein reads: CASSRALTGLSDTQYF.